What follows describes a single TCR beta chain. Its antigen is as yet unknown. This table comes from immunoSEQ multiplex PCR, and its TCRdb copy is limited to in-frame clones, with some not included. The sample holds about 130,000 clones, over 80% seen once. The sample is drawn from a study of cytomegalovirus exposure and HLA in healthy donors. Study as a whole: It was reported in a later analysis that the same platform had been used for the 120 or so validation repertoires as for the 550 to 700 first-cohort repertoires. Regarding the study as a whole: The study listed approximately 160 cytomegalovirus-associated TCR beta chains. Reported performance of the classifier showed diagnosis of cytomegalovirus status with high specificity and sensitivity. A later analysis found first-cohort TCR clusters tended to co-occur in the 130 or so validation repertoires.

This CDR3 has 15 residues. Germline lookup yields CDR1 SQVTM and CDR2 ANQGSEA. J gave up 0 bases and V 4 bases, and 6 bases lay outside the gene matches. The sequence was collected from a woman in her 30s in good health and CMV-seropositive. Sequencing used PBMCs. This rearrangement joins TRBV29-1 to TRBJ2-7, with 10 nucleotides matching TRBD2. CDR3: CSVAAGGINSYEQYF. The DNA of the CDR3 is TGCAGCGTTGCAGCGGGGGGGATTAACTCCTACGAGCAGTACTTC.